These 17 T cell receptor beta chains were sequenced from one sample in a study of CD8 T cells in ankylosing spondylitis. TCRdb re-derived calls from the 5' RACE reads in MiXCR, one entry per CDR3 protein. The sample contains about 140,000 distinct CDR3 sequences, roughly 7.7% of which appear only once. Sequencing used synovial fluid, either unsorted or a sorted T cell fraction (not recorded which). The receptors were gathered from a male donor with ankylosing spondylitis.

The CDR3 here is CASGQNTDTQYF. The CDR3 DNA follows: TGTGCCAGCGGACAGAACACAGATACGCAGTATTTT. The chain links TRBV6-5 to TRBJ2-3; a possible D gene is TRBD1 (6 bases). V lost 8 bases and J 2 bases, leaving 8 bases between the germline ends. CDR3 length: 12 residues. From germline, CDR1 is MNHEY and CDR2 SVGAGI.

There are many counts of this clonotype. The J gene is TRBJ2-7, the V gene TRBV27; 11 bases match TRBD2. The V segment lost 5 bases and the J segment 3 bases; nucleotides outside the gene matches: 9. CDR3 length: 16 residues. Germline CDR1 and CDR2: MNHEY and SMNVEV (reference sequence). The CDR3 nucleotides read TGTGCCAGCAGTCGATACAGTAGCGGGGGGGACTACGAGCAGTACTTC. Translating it yields CASSRYSSGGDYEQYF.

Notes on this clonotype: This sequence may be a read error, since a much larger clone differs from it by one base. This sequence joins TRBV20-1 and TRBJ1-1; 7 positions agree with TRBD1. CDR1 and CDR2 (germline): DFQATT, SNEGSKA (reference sequence). The CDR3 is 14 amino acids. The CDR3 is CRASRDRMNTEAFF. CDR3 in DNA: TGCAGAGCTAGCCGGGACAGAATGAACACTGAAGCTTTCTTT.

This clonotype was picked up a small number of times. This chain links TRBV4-3 with TRBJ2-2, with 7 bases aligning to TRBD1. CDR1 is LGHNA, CDR2 YSLEER, per germline. The CDR3 is made up of 13 amino acids. The V gene end was trimmed by 6 bases and the J gene end by 9 bases; junction bases not matched to a gene: 7. The CDR3 is CASSYHRGRELFF. The CDR3 DNA reads TGCGCCAGCAGTTATCACAGGGGCAGGGAGCTGTTTTTT.

The chain joins TRBV7-3 to TRBJ2-5, with TRBD2 matching over 15 bases. After removal of 11 bases from V and 4 bases from J, the junction contained 14 bases not matched to a gene. CDR1 is SGHTA and CDR2 is FQGTGA in the germline V gene. The CDR3 runs to 17 residues. CDR3 region: CAFSSHWTSGGGETQYF. The CDR3 region has the DNA TGTGCCTTCAGTTCCCATTGGACTAGCGGGGGGGGAGAGACCCAGTACTTC.

This clonotype was detected many times. The V call is TRBV2, the J call TRBJ2-3; no clear D. The CDR3 is 11 amino acids. The germline CDR1 and CDR2 sequences are SNHLY and FYNNEI. V was trimmed by 7 bases and J by 7 bases, leaving 9 bases between them. The CDR3 nucleotides read TGTGCCAGCAATACGAGAAATACGCAGTATTTT. Translating gives CASNTRNTQYF.

The chain joins TRBV4-2 to TRBJ1-1; possibly TRBD1 for D (5 bases). CDR3 length: 16 residues. Deletions cut 0 bases from V and 5 bases from J, with 16 bases between. CDR1 is LGHNA and CDR2 is YNFKEQ in the germline V gene. CDR3 nucleotide sequence: TGTGCCAGCAGCCAAGATTGGGGTTTCGGGGGGACTGAAGCTTTCTTT. It translates to CASSQDWGFGGTEAFF.

The sample holds a few counts of this clonotype. The chain uses TRBV18 and TRBJ1-1, with D possibly TRBD1 on 5 matching bases. CDR3 length: 13 amino acids. V gave up 5 bases and J gave up 1 base, with 8 bases separating them. Germline values: CDR1 KGHSH, CDR2 LQKENI. The CDR3 loop reads CASSSQANTEAFF. In nucleotides, the CDR3 is TGTGCCAGCTCATCACAGGCGAACACTGAAGCTTTCTTT. Variable domain in full (rest from reference TRBV18 and TRBJ1-1): NAGVMQNPRHLVRRRGQEARLRCSPMKGHSHVYWYRQLPEEGLKFMVYLQKENIIDESGMPKERFSAEFPKEGPSILRIQQVVRGDSAAYFCASSSQANTEAFFGQGTRLTVV.

This clonotype was seen a single time. CDR3: CASSLLAGGQRVNEQFF. The CDR3 DNA reads TGTGCCAGCAGTTTACTAGCGGGGGGCCAAAGGGTGAATGAGCAGTTCTTC. This chain links TRBV28 with TRBJ2-1; TRBD2 matches at 11 bases. V was pared by 2 bases and J by 7 bases, with 10 bases of the junction left unmatched. This CDR3 is built from 17 residues. CDR1 and CDR2 (germline): MDHEN, SYDVKM. Full variable domain (outside the CDR3, taken from reference TRBV28 and TRBJ2-1): DVKVTQSSRYLVKRTGEKVFLECVQDMDHENMFWYRQDPGLGLRLIYFSYDVKMKEKGDIPEGYSVSREKKERFSLILESASTNQTSMYLCASSLLAGGQRVNEQFFGPGTRLTVL.

In its sample, this clonotype was seen many times. V is TRBV20-1 and J is TRBJ2-7; no clear D. V shed 6 bases and J shed 2 bases, with 17 bases lying between them. The CDR3 extends over 14 amino acids. The germline V gene encodes CDR1 DFQATT and CDR2 SNEGSKA (reference sequence). CDR3 sequence reads: CSADGVSPTYEQYF. CDR3 DNA sequence: TGCAGTGCCGACGGAGTTAGTCCCACCTACGAGCAGTACTTC.

The chain employs TRBV7-2 and TRBJ2-2, with D tentatively TRBD1 (6 bases). This CDR3 region has 15 residues. The germline CDR1 and CDR2 sequences are SGHTA and FQGNSA. The germline V and J ends were trimmed by 5 bases and 5 bases, with 15 bases remaining between them. CDR3: CASSRDMWRTGELFF. CDR3 nucleotide sequence: TGTGCCAGCAGCAGGGACATGTGGAGGACCGGGGAGCTGTTTTTT.

This clonotype occurred many times. An end of the junction differs from the germline gene, which may be a read error. The J gene is TRBJ2-7, the V gene TRBV7-7, with D perhaps matching TRBD1 (6 bases). CDR1 and CDR2 (germline): SSHAT, FNYEAQ (reference sequence). The CDR3 covers 14 residues. As DNA, the CDR3 is TGTGCTAGCAGCTTAGCCAGGGGACCCTACGAGCAGTACTTC. Translated, it gives CASSLARGPYEQYF.

This clonotype was picked up many times. Written as DNA, the CDR3 is TGTGCCAGCAGCTTATCGGGGGTCGAAGGAGAGCAGTACTTC. The encoded protein is CASSLSGVEGEQYF. This chain links TRBV7-2 with TRBJ2-7, with D perhaps TRBD2 (6 bases). The germline V gene has CDR1 SGHTA and CDR2 FQGNSA. V was shortened by 2 bases and J by 7 bases, with 15 bases between the two germline ends. The CDR3 is made up of 14 amino acids. The whole variable domain, filled in from reference TRBV7-2 and TRBJ2-7, reads GAGVSQSPSNKVTEKGKDVELRCDPISGHTALYWYRQSLGQGLEFLIYFQGNSAPDKSGLPSDRFSAERTGGSVSTLTIQRTQQEDSAVYLCASSLSGVEGEQYFGPGTRLTVT.

This clonotype was recorded a few times. This rearrangement joins TRBV4-1 to TRBJ1-1, with D tentatively TRBD1 (5 bases). Germline V gene sequence: CDR1 MGHRA, CDR2 YSYEKL. V lost 0 bases, J lost 5 bases, and 16 bases lay in between. The CDR3 is made up of 16 amino acids. DNA for the CDR3: TGCGCCAGCAGCCAAGATAATCGGGCGCGGGGGACTGAAGCTTTCTTT. It yields the protein CASSQDNRARGTEAFF.

The sample holds many counts of this clonotype. The chain uses TRBV5-1 and TRBJ1-1; D is undetermined. Germline-derived CDR1 and CDR2 are SGHRS and YFSETQ. The ends were cut back, 1 base at V and 2 bases at J, with 9 bases in the middle. CDR3 length: 14 amino acids. Written as DNA, the CDR3 is TGCGCCAGCAGCTTGTTCACCTTTAACACTGAAGCTTTCTTT. Its protein is CASSLFTFNTEAFF.

This clonotype was found many times. The chain recombines TRBV7-2 with TRBJ1-2; 10 bases agree with TRBD1. The CDR3 extends over 16 amino acids. Germline CDR1 and CDR2: SGHTA and FQGNSA. Losses at the gene ends were 2 bases for V and 8 bases for J; bases not matched to a gene: 11. CDR3 nucleotides: TGTGCCAGCAGCTTAATGGGGGGACAGGGGCTCCTAGGCTACACCTTC. Translation gives CASSLMGGQGLLGYTF.

The chain is built from TRBV20-1 and TRBJ2-7; D may be TRBD1 (5 bases). This CDR3 is built from 13 residues. Trimming left V 5 bases short and J 2 bases short, with 13 bases between. Looked up from germline, CDR1 is DFQATT and CDR2 is SNEGSKA (reference sequence). The DNA of the CDR3 is TGCAGTGCTCCTATACAGGCAACCTACGAGCAGTACTTC. The encoded protein is CSAPIQATYEQYF.